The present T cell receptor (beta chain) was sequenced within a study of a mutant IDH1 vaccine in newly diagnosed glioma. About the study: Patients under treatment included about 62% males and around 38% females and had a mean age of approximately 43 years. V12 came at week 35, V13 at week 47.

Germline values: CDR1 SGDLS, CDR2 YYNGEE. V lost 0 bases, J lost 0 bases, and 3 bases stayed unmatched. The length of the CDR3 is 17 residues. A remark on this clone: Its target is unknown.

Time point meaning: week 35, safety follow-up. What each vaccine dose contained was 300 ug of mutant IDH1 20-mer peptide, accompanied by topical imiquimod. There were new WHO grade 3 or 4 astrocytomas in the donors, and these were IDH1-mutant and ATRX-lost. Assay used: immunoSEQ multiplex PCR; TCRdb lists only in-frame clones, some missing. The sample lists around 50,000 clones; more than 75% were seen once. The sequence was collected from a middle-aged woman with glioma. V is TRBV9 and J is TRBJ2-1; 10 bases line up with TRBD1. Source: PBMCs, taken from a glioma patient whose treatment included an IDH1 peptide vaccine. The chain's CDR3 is CASSVARTGGSYNEQFF. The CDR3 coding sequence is TGTGCCAGCAGCGTAGCGAGGACAGGGGGCTCCTACAATGAGCAGTTCTTC.